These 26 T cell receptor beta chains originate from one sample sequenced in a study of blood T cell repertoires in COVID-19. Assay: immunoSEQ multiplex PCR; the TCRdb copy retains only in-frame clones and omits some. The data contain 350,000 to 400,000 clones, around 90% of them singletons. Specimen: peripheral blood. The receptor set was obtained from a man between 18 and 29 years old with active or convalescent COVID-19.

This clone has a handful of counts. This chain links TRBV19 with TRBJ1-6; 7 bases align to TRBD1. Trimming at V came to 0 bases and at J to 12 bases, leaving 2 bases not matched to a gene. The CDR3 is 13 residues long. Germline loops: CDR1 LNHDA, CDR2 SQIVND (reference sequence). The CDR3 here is CASSIDHRGPLHF. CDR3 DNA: TGTGCCAGTAGTATAGATCACAGGGGACCCCTCCACTTT.

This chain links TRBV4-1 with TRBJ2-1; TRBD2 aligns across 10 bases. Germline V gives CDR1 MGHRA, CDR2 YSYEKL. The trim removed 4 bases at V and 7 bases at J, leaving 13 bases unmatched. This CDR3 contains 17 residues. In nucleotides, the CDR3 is TGCGCCAGCAGCCGACAACGGGCTAGCGGGAGCTATAATGAGCAGTTCTTC. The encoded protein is CASSRQRASGSYNEQFF.

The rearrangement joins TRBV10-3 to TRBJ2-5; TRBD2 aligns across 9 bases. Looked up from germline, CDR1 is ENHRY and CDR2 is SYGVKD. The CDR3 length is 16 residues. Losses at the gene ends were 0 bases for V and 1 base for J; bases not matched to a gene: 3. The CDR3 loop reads CAISESLAGVQETQYF. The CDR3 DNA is TGTGCCATCAGTGAGTCGTTAGCGGGAGTCCAAGAGACCCAGTACTTC.

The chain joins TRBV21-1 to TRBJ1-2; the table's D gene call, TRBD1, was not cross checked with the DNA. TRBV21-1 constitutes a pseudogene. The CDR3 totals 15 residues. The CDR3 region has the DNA TGTGCCAGCAGCACCGACAGGGGCGAGGGCTATGGCTACACCTTC. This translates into CASSTDRGEGYGYTF.

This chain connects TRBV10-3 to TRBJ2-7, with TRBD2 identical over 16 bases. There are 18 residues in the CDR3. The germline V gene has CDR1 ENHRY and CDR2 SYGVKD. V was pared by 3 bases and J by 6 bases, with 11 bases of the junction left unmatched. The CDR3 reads CAISDPGLAGGRRGEQYF. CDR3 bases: TGTGCCATCAGTGACCCGGGACTAGCGGGAGGGCGTCGAGGCGAGCAGTACTTC.

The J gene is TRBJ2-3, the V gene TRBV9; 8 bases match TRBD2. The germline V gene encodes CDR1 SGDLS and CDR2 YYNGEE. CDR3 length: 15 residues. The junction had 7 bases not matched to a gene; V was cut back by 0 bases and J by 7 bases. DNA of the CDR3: TGTGCCAGCAGCGTAGTGAGCGGGAGTGGAAATACGCAGTATTTT. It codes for CASSVVSGSGNTQYF.

As DNA, the CDR3 is TGTGCCAGTAGGGCACACGGGACAGGGTTTAATCAGCCCCAGCATTTT. This encodes CASRAHGTGFNQPQHF. The V and J genes are TRBV19 and TRBJ1-5, with TRBD1 matching 9 bases. The CDR3 consists of 16 residues. CDR1 and CDR2 (germline): LNHDA, SQIVND (reference sequence). V lost 6 bases and J lost 4; bases outside the gene matches: 10. The variable domain in full, completed from reference TRBV19 and TRBJ1-5, reads DGGITQSPKYLFRKEGQNVTLSCEQNLNHDAMYWYRQDPGQGLRLIYYSQIVNDFQKGDIAEGYSVSREKKESFPLTVTSAQKNPTAFYLCASRAHGTGFNQPQHFGDGTRLSIL.

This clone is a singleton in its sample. The CDR3 sequence is CASSLGGTTEAFF. In DNA, the CDR3 is TGTGCCAGCAGCCTCGGGGGGACCACTGAAGCTTTCTTT. The genes are TRBV9 and TRBJ1-1; TRBD1 might be the D (5 bases). Trimming took 4 bases from V and 4 from J, leaving 11 bases between them. The germline V gene has CDR1 SGDLS and CDR2 YYNGEE. The CDR3 loop spans 13 amino acids.

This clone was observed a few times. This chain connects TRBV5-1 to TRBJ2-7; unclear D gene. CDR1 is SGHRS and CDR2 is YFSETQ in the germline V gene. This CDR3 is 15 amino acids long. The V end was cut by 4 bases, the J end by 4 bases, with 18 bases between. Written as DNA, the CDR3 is TGCGCCAGCAGCCTACTCCACCGTGGGCCTTACGAGCAGTACTTC. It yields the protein CASSLLHRGPYEQYF.

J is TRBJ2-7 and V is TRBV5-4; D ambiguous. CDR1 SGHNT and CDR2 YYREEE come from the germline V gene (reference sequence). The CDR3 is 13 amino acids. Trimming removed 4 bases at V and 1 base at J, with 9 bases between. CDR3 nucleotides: TGTGCCAGCAGCCTTCGAACTTCCTACGAGCAGTACTTC. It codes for CASSLRTSYEQYF.

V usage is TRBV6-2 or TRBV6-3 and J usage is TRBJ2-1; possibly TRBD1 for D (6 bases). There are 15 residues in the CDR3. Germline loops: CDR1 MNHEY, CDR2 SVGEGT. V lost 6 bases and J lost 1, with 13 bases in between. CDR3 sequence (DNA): TGTGCCAGCAGCCACAGGGATTTTTCCTACAATGAGCAGTTCTTC. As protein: CASSHRDFSYNEQFF.

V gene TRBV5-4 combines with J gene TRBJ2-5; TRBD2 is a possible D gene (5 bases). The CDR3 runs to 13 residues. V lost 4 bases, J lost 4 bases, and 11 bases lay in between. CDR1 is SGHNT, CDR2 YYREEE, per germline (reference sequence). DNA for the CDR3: TGTGCCAGCAGCCAGACTAACACAGAGACCCAGTACTTC. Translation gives CASSQTNTETQYF.

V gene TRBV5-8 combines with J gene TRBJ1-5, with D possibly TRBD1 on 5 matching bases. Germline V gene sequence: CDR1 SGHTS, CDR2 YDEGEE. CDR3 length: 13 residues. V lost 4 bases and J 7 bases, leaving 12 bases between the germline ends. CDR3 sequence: CASSARTPQPQHF. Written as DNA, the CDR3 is TGTGCCAGCAGCGCCCGGACACCCCAGCCCCAGCATTTT.

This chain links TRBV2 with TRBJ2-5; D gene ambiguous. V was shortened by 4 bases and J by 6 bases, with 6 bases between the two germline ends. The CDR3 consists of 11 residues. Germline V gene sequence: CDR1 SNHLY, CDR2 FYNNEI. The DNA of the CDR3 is TGTGCCAGCAGTGGAAAGCAGACCCAGTACTTC. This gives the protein CASSGKQTQYF.

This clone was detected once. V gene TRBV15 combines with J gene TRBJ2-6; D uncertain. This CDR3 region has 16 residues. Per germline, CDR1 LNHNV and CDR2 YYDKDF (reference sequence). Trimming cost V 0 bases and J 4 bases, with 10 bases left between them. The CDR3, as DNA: TGTGCCACCAGCAGAGAGCGGATGCGAGGGGCCAACGTCCTGACTTTC. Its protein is CATSRERMRGANVLTF.

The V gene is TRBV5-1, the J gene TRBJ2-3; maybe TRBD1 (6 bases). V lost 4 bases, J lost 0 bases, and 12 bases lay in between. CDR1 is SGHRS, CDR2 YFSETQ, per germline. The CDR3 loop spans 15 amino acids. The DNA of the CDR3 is TGCGCCAGCAGCCCCAGACAGGTCAGCACAGATACGCAGTATTTT. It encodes CASSPRQVSTDTQYF.

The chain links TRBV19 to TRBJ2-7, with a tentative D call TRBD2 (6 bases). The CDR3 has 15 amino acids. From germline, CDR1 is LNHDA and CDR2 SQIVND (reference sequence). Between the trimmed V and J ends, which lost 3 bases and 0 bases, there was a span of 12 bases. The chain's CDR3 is CASSISREYSYEQYF. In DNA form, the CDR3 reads TGTGCCAGTAGTATCTCTCGGGAGTACTCCTACGAGCAGTACTTC.

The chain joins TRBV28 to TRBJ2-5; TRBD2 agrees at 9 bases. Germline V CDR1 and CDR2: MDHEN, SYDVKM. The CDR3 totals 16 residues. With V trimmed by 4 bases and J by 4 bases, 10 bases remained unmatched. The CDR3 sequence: CASSSPRRGGSETQYF. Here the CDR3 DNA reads TGTGCCAGCAGTTCCCCTCGGCGGGGGGGCTCAGAGACCCAGTACTTC.

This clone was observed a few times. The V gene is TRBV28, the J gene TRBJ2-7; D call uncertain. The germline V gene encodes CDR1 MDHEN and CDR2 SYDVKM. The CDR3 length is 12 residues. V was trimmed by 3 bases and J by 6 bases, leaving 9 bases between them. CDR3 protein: CASSFGSGEQYF. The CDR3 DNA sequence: TGTGCCAGCAGTTTTGGGTCGGGCGAGCAGTACTTC.

The CDR3, as DNA: TGTGCCAGCAGCACACGGCAGGGGACGGCGCCCTACGAGCAGTACTTC. Its protein product is CASSTRQGTAPYEQYF. The chain joins TRBV9 to TRBJ2-7; D perhaps matches TRBD1 (6 bases). The CDR3 spans 16 residues. Trimming pared 4 bases from V and 2 bases from J, leaving 19 bases between. The germline V gene has CDR1 SGDLS and CDR2 YYNGEE.

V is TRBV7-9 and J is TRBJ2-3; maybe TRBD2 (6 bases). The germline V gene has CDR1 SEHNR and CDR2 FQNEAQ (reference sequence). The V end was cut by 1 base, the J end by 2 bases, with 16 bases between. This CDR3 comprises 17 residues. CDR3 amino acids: CASSLGYAGKNTDTQYF. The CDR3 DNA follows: TGTGCCAGCAGCTTAGGATACGCGGGGAAGAACACAGATACGCAGTATTTT.

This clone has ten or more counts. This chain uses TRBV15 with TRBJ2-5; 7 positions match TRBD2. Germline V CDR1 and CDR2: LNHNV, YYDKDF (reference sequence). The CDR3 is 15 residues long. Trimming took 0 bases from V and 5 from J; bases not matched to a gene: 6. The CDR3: CATSRERGGAETQYF. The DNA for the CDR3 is TGTGCCACCAGCAGAGAGAGGGGAGGGGCGGAGACCCAGTACTTC.

The CDR3 DNA reads TGTGCCAGCAGTGGGGGACAGGGTTTTCATTCGGGCTACACCTTC. Its protein product is CASSGGQGFHSGYTF. The rearrangement joins TRBV25-1 to TRBJ1-2; 9 bases fit TRBD1. The germline V gene encodes CDR1 MGHDK and CDR2 SYGVNS. The CDR3 runs to 15 residues. V was pared by 4 bases and J by 8 bases, with 11 bases of the junction left unmatched.

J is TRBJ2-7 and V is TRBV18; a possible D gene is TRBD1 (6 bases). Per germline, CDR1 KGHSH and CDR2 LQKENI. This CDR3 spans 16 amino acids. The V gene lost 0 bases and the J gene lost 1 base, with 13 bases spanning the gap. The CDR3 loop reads CASSPPAAGVSYEQYF. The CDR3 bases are TGTGCCAGCTCACCACCGGCGGCAGGGGTGTCCTACGAGCAGTACTTC.

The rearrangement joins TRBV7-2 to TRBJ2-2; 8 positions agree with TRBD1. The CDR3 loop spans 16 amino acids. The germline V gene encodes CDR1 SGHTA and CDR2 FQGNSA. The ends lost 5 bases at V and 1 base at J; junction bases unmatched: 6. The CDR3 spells CASSGRDRQNTGELFF. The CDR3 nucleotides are TGTGCCAGCAGCGGACGGGACAGGCAGAACACCGGGGAGCTGTTTTTT.

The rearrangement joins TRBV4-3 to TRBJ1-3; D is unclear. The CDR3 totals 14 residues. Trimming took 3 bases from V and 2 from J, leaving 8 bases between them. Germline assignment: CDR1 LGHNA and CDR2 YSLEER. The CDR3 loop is CASSHLGTGNTIYF. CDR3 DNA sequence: TGCGCCAGCAGCCACCTGGGCACTGGAAACACCATATATTTT.